This TCR beta chain was profiled in a study of blood T cell repertoires in COVID-19. From germline, CDR1 is SGHVS and CDR2 FNYEAQ. This CDR3 has 15 amino acids. Trimming stripped 4 bases from V and 2 bases from J, with 14 bases between. Original handling: Researchers report that nucleated cell counts were estimated from reference gene primer amplification. Using immunoSEQ multiplex PCR, the repertoire was profiled, and TCRdb retains in-frame clones only, with some absent. The V and J calls and clone size were taken over from that table, and D and trimming were inferred from the DNA. The sample yields 230,000 or so clones, around four fifths seen once.

This chain connects TRBV7-6 to TRBJ1-2; tentatively, D is TRBD1 (6 bases). The specimen sequenced was peripheral blood. The origin of this receptor is a man between 35 and 55 years old with active or convalescent COVID-19. This CDR3 reads CASSSLGGLNYGYTF. In DNA form, the CDR3 reads TGTGCCAGCAGCTCGTTAGGGGGTTTGAACTATGGCTACACCTTC.